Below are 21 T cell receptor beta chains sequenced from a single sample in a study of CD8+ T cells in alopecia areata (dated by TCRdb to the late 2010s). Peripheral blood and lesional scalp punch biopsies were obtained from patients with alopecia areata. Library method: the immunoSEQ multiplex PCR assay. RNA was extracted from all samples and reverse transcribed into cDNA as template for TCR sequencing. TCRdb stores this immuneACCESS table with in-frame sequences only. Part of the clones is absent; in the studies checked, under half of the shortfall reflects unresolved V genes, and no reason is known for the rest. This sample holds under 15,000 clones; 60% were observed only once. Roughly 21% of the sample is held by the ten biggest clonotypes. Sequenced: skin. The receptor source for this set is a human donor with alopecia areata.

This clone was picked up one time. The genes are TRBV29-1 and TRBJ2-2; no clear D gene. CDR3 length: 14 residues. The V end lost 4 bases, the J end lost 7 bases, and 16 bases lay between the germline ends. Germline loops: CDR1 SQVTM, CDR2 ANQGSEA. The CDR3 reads CSVAPSRFGGELFF. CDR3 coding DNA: TGCAGCGTTGCCCCGTCTAGATTCGGCGGGGAGCTGTTTTTT.

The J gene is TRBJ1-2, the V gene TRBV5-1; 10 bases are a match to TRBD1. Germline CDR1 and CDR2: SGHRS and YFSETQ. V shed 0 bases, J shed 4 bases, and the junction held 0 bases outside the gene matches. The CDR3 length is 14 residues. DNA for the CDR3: TGCGCCAGCAGCTTGGGACAGGGGGCCTATGGCTACACCTTC. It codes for CASSLGQGAYGYTF.

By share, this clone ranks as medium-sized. The chain's CDR3 is CASSQSPSGVYEQYF. CDR3 nucleotides: TGCGCCAGCAGCCAATCACCCAGCGGGGTTTACGAGCAGTACTTC. The rearrangement links TRBV4-3 to TRBJ2-7, with 7 bases identical to TRBD2. Per the germline V gene, CDR1 is LGHNA and CDR2 is YSLEER. With V trimmed by 2 bases and J by 4 bases, 8 bases remained unmatched. CDR3 size: 15 residues.

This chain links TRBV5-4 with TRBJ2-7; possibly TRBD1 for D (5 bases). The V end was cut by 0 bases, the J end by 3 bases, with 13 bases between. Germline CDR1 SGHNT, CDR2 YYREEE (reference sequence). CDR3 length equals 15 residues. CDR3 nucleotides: TGTGCCAGCAGCTTGGAGGGGCCGTCCGGCTACGAGCAGTACTTC. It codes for CASSLEGPSGYEQYF.

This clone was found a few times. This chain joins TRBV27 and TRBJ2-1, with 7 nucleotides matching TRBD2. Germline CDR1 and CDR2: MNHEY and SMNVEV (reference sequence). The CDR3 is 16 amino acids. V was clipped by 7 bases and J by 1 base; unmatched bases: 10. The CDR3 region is CASTWGGRRSYNEQFF. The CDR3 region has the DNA TGTGCCAGCACTTGGGGCGGGAGACGGTCCTACAATGAGCAGTTCTTC.

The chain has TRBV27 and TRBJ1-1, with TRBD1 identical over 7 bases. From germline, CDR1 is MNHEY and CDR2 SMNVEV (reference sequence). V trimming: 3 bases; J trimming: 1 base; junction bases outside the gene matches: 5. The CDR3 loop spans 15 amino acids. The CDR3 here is CASSFRRGPNTEAFF. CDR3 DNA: TGTGCCAGCAGTTTTAGGAGGGGGCCGAACACTGAAGCTTTCTTT.

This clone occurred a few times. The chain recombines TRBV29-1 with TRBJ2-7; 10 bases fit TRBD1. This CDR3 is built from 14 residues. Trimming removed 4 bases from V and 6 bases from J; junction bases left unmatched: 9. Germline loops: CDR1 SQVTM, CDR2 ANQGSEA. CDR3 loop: CSVGAWDRGFEQYF. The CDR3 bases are TGCAGCGTTGGGGCCTGGGACAGGGGCTTCGAGCAGTACTTC.

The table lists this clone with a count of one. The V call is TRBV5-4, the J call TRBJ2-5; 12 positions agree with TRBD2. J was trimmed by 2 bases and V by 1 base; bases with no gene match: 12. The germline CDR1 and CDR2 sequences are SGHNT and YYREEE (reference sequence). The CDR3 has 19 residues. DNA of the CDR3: TGTGCCAGCAGCTTGCCCCTCGGACTAGCGGGATCTCTACAAGAGACCCAGTACTTC. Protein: CASSLPLGLAGSLQETQYF.

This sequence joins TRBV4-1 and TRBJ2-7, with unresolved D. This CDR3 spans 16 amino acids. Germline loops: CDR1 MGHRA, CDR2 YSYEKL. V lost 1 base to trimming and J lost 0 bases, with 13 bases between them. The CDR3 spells CASSQARTISSYEQYF. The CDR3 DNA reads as TGCGCCAGCAGCCAAGCCCGTACGATTAGCTCCTACGAGCAGTACTTC.

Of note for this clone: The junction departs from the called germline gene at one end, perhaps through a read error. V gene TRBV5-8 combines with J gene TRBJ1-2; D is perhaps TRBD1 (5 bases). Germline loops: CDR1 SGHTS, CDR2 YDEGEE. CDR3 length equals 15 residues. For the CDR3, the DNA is TGTGCCAGCAGATGGCAGGGAGGGGCTAACGATGGCTACACCTTC. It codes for CASRWQGGANDGYTF.

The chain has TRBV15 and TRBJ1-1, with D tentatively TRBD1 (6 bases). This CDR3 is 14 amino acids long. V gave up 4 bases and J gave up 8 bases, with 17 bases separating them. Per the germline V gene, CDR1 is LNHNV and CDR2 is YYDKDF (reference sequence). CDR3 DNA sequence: TGTGCCACCAGCACCAGAAAGACAGGCAGGGAAGCTTTCTTT. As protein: CATSTRKTGREAFF. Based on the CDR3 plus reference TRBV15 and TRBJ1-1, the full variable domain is DAMVIQNPRYQVTQFGKPVTLSCSQTLNHNVMYWYQQKSSQAPKLLFHYYDKDFNNEADTPDNFQSRRPNTSFCFLDIRSPGLGDTAMYLCATSTRKTGREAFFGQGTRLTVV.

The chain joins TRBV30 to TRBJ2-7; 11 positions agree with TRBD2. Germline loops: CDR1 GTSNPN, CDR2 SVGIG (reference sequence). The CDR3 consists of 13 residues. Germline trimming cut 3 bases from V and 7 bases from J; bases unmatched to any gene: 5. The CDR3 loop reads CAWSLAGGFEQYF. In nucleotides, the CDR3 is TGTGCCTGGAGCCTAGCGGGAGGATTTGAGCAGTACTTC.

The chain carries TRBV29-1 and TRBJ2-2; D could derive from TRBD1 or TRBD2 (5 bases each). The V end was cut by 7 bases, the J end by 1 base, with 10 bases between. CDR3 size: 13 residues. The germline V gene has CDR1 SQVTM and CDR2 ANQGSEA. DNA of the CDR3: TGCAGCGCTGGAGGACAGAACACCGGGGAGCTGTTTTTT. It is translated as CSAGGQNTGELFF.

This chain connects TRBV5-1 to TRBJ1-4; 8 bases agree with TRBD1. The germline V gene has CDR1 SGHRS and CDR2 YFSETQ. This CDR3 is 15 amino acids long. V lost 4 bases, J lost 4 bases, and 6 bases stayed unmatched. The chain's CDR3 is CASSIGQGLNEKLFF. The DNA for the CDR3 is TGCGCCAGCAGCATCGGACAGGGCCTTAATGAAAAACTGTTTTTT.

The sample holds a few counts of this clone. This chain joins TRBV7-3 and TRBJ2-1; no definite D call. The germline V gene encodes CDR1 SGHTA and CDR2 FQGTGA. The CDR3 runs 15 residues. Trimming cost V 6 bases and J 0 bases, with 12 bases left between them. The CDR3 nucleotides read TGTGCCAGCAGTCTCGCACTGTCCTCCTACAATGAGCAGTTCTTC. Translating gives CASSLALSSYNEQFF.

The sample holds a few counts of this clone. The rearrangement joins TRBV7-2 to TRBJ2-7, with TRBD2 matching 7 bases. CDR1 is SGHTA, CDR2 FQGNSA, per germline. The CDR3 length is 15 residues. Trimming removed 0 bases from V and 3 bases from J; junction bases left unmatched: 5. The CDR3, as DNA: TGTGCCAGCAGCTTAGCGCGAGCGGGAAACTACGAGCAGTACTTC. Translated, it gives CASSLARAGNYEQYF.

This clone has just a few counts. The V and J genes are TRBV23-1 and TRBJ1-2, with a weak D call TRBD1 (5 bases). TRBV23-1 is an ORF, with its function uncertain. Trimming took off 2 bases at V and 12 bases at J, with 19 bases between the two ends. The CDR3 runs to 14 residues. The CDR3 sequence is CASSQGCPAWGNTF. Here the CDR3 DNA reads TGCGCCAGCAGTCAAGGGTGCCCTGCTTGGGGGAACACCTTC.

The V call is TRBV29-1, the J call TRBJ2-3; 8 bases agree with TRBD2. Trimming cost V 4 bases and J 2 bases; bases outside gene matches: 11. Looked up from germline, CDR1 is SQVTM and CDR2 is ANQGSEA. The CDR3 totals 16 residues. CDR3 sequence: CSVARVPGLVTDTQYF. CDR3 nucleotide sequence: TGCAGCGTTGCTAGAGTCCCGGGACTAGTCACAGATACGCAGTATTTT.

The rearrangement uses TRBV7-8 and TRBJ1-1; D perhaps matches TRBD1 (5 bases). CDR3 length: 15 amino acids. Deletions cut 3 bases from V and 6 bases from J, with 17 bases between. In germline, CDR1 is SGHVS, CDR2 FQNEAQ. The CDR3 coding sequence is TGTGCCAGCAGCTTCCGGCAGGGTGGATCGGCTGAAGCTTTCTTT. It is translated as CASSFRQGGSAEAFF.

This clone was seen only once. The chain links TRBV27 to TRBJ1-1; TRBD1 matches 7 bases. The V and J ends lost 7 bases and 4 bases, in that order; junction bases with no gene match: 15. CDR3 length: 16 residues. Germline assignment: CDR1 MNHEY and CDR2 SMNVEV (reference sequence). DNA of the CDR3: TGTGCCAGCACCAATTTCTGGACAGGCTTAGGCACTGAAGCTTTCTTT. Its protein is CASTNFWTGLGTEAFF.

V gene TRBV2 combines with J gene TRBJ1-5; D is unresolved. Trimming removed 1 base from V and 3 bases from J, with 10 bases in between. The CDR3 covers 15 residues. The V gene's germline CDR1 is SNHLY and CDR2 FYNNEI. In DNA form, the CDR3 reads TGTGCCAGCAGTGAAGAACGTTCAGTCAATCAGCCCCAGCATTTT. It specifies CASSEERSVNQPQHF.